This T cell receptor beta chain was profiled in a study of siplizumab effects on memory and regulatory T cells. Study-level points and caveats: Proliferating Tregs in siplizumab cultures were never verified as suppressive. Alloreactive sequences from unstimulated CD4+ memory cells fell significantly with siplizumab. Naive T cells seemed more diverse than memory cells; they also seemed major alloresponse contributors. Tracing alloreactive clones into unstimulated subsets worked for only a minor fraction of them.

The J segment lost 4 bases and the V segment lost 5 bases, leaving 9 bases of the junction unmatched. This CDR3 spans 14 amino acids. Looked up from germline, CDR1 is SGHRS and CDR2 is YFSETQ. With regard to this clone: The antigen is undetermined.

Sequencing used immunoSEQ multiplex PCR; TCRdb keeps in-frame clones, though not all of them. The table has 100,000 to 120,000 clones, 80% to 95% seen once. Source material: CD4+ T cells sorted from blood. The chain combines TRBV5-1 with TRBJ2-7; TRBD1 matches 7 bases. This receptor was taken from a human donor in good health. CDR3 nucleotide sequence: TGCGCCAGCAGTTCTTACAGGGGTCTATACGAGCAGTACTTC. This codes for CASSSYRGLYEQYF.